Listed below are T cell receptor beta chains from one sample, sequenced in a study of T cells after yellow fever vaccination. TCRdb reprocessed the 5' RACE reads via MiXCR and lists one record per CDR3 protein. The sample has a few hundred thousand distinct CDR3 sequences, about 5.2% seen once. The sequences come from CD4+ T cells sorted from PBMCs, collected on the day of the yellow fever booster vaccination. The origin of the receptors is a young man who received the YFV17D yellow fever vaccine. Both conserved end residues are part of each CDR3. The order of the fields is J gene, V gene, clone size, D gene, CDR3 DNA, CDR3 protein. D genes are given only for firm matches. Clone size is shown for a subset of rows, as once, few, many or a class of expanded clone.

TRBJ2-2 | TRBV11-1 | few | TRBD1 | TGTGCCAGCACCCGACAGGGACCCGCGAACACCGGGGAGCTGTTTTTT | CASTRQGPANTGELFF
TRBJ1-6 | TRBV4-2 | many | TRBD1 | TGTGCCAGCAGCCAGACAGGGAGTTCACCCCTCCACTTT | CASSQTGSSPLHF
TRBJ2-3 | TRBV20-1 | . | TRBD2 | TGCAGTGCTAGAGGACGGTCTAGCGGGGGTTATACGCAGTATTTT | CSARGRSSGGYTQYF
TRBJ2-2 | TRBV18 | many | . | TGTGCCAGCTCATCCCGACTAGAAGGCACCGGGGAGCTGTTTTTT | CASSSRLEGTGELFF
TRBJ1-2 | TRBV10-3 | . | TRBD1 | TGTGCCATCAGCGACGGGACAGGGGTGAGAGGCTACACCTTC | CAISDGTGVRGYTF
TRBJ2-5 | TRBV9 | many | TRBD2 | TGTGCCAGCAGCGTGGCGGGGGGCTATGAGACCCAGTACTTC | CASSVAGGYETQYF
TRBJ2-2 | TRBV10-3 | few | . | TGTGCCATCAGTGCCACCTCGAGAACGAACACCGGGGAGCTGTTTTTT | CAISATSRTNTGELFF
TRBJ2-1 | TRBV20-1 | many | TRBD2 | TGCAGTGCTAGAATGGGACGGACGGGGGGGCCTCGGGATGAGCAGTTCTTC | CSARMGRTGGPRDEQFF
TRBJ2-3 | TRBV5-4 | . | . | TGTGCCAGCAGCCAAGTTCCAGCCACAGATACGCAGTATTTT | CASSQVPATDTQYF
TRBJ2-5 | TRBV7-9 | few | . | TGTGCCAGCAGAGGGGCCCGGGAGACCCAGTACTTC | CASRGARETQYF
TRBJ2-2 | TRBV5-1 | . | TRBD2 | TGCGCCAGCAGCTTGATAGCGGGTCTAGCGAACACCGGGGAGCTGTTTTTT | CASSLIAGLANTGELFF
TRBJ1-1 | TRBV5-6 | few | . | TGTGCCAGCAGCTTGGACCAGGACGGGGCCGTAGCTTTCTTT | CASSLDQDGAVAFF
TRBJ2-3 | TRBV9 | few | . | TGTGCCAGCAGCCTACAGCTGCTGGATACGCAGTATTTT | CASSLQLLDTQYF
TRBJ1-3 | TRBV20-1 | few | . | TGCAGTGCTAGAGCCCCCGTCTCTGGAAACACCATATATTTT | CSARAPVSGNTIYF
TRBJ2-5 | TRBV24-1 | few | . | TGTGCCACCAGTGATTCGACAGGACCCCAAGAGACCCAGTACTTC | CATSDSTGPQETQYF
TRBJ1-4 | TRBV12-3/TRBV12-4 | many | . | TGTGCCAGCAGTTTATTCAGGGCCCAAAAACTGTTTTTT | CASSLFRAQKLFF
TRBJ2-3 | TRBV4-3 | many | . | TGCGCCAGCAGCCAAGAGAAGCTTGATACGCAGTATTTT | CASSQEKLDTQYF
TRBJ1-3 | TRBV6-2/TRBV6-3 | . | . | TGTGCCAGCAGTTCCCCCGGCTCGTTCGTGGGAAACACCATATATTTT | CASSSPGSFVGNTIYF
TRBJ1-4 | TRBV7-6 | many | . | TGTGCCAGCAGCTTAATTGCCGGGATCGGGCGTGGGGAAAAACTGTTTTTT | CASSLIAGIGRGEKLFF
TRBJ2-2 | TRBV5-6 | . | . | TGTGCCAGCAGCTTGGTATGGGGAGCGAACACCGGGGAGCTGTTTTTT | CASSLVWGANTGELFF
TRBJ1-2 | TRBV5-6 | many | . | TGTGCCAGCAGGGCTACAGGGAACTATGGCTACACCTTC | CASRATGNYGYTF
TRBJ1-2 | TRBV29-1 | . | . | TGCAGCGTTGAGGGACGGACCTATAATGGCTACACCTTC | CSVEGRTYNGYTF
TRBJ1-1 | TRBV7-2 | many | TRBD1 | TGTGCCAGCAGCTTACTGACTATTGGTACAGGGGGGAATGAAGCTTTCTTT | CASSLLTIGTGGNEAFF
TRBJ1-1 | TRBV20-1 | . | . | TGCAGTGCTGTGAATCCCTTACGATCGACTGATGAAGCTTTCTTT | CSAVNPLRSTDEAFF
TRBJ2-5 | TRBV5-8 | once | . | TGTGCCAGCAGCTTGAGAAGGGGCTGGAAGACCCAGTACTTC | CASSLRRGWKTQYF
TRBJ2-5 | TRBV3-1 | few | TRBD2 | TGTGCCAGCAGCCGGGGACTAGTTACTGAGACCCAGTACTTC | CASSRGLVTETQYF
TRBJ2-3 | TRBV5-1 | many | . | TGCGCCAGCAGCTTGGGAGCGGGCCTCGCGGATACGCAGTATTTT | CASSLGAGLADTQYF
TRBJ1-1 | TRBV6-2/TRBV6-3 | . | . | TGTGCCAGCAGTTACCCGGGCAGGACCAACACTGAAGCTTTCTTT | CASSYPGRTNTEAFF
TRBJ1-1 | TRBV7-2 | few | . | TGTGCCAGCAGCCTTGCCGGGGGCGAGGGAACTGAAGCTTTCTTT | CASSLAGGEGTEAFF
TRBJ2-7 | TRBV4-3 | few | . | TGCGCCAGCAGCCTCCAGCGGGGGACAGGAACCTACGAGCAGTACTTC | CASSLQRGTGTYEQYF
TRBJ2-7 | TRBV5-1 | . | . | TGCGCCAGCAGCTCGCCGGGGTACGAGCAGTACTTC | CASSSPGYEQYF
TRBJ2-3 | TRBV5-1 | few | TRBD1 | TGCGCCAGCAGCGCGACAGGGGTACAGGATACGCAGTATTTT | CASSATGVQDTQYF
TRBJ2-1 | TRBV5-1 | few | . | TGCGCCAGCAGCTTGTCTGGTGCCGATGAGCAGTTCTTC | CASSLSGADEQFF
TRBJ2-3 | TRBV6-5 | many | . | TGTGCCAGCAGTTATGTAAGGCGAGATACGCAGTATTTT | CASSYVRRDTQYF
TRBJ2-2 | TRBV7-2 | . | . | TGTGCCAGCAGCTGGGGCAGGGCTAACACCGGGGAGCTGTTTTTT | CASSWGRANTGELFF
TRBJ2-1 | TRBV12-3/TRBV12-4 | once | . | TGTGCCAGCAGCCCTAACAGACAGAACTACAATGAGCAGTTCTTC | CASSPNRQNYNEQFF
TRBJ1-2 | TRBV6-5 | few | . | TGTGCCAGCAGTACACAGGAGAACGTCGGCTACACCTTC | CASSTQENVGYTF
TRBJ1-2 | TRBV4-3 | many | . | TGCGCCAGCAGCCAAGGAGGGACTAACTATGGCTACACCTTC | CASSQGGTNYGYTF
TRBJ2-5 | TRBV18 | many | TRBD2 | TGTGCCAGCTCACCATGGAGGACTAGCGGGGGGAACCAAGAGACCCAGTACTTC | CASSPWRTSGGNQETQYF
TRBJ2-5 | TRBV7-2 | many | TRBD2 | TGTGCCAGCGGTTCGGGACTAGCGGGGGGTGGAAGCCAAGAGACCCAGTACTTC | CASGSGLAGGGSQETQYF
TRBJ2-2 | TRBV7-7 | few | . | TGTGCTAGCAGCTCCGGGCCTGCTTCGGGCGGGGAGCTGTTTTTT | CASSSGPASGGELFF